This T cell receptor beta chain was recovered during a study of blood T cell repertoires in COVID-19. For the study at large: Both acute and convalescent COVID-19 samples were obtained from the United States, Italy and Spain. The cDNA or gDNA used as material had been derived from T cells, B-cell-depleted T cells, or PBMCs.

Authors' methods: The authors estimated nucleated cell counts from reference gene primer amplification. Assay: immunoSEQ multiplex PCR; the TCRdb copy retains only in-frame clones and omits some. The DNA gave D and trimming, while V, J and clone size come from that table. The data show roughly 700,000 clones, about 90% seen once. V lost 7 bases and J lost 4, with 13 bases in between. Germline V gene sequence: CDR1 SGHAT, CDR2 FQNNGV. The CDR3 consists of 14 residues. The chain joins TRBV11-2 to TRBJ1-4; D might be TRBD1 (6 bases). The clonotype comes from a woman younger than 30 with acute or convalescent COVID-19. Material for sequencing was peripheral blood. CDR3 nucleotides: TGTGCCAGCACCTCCGACAGGATTAATGAAAAACTGTTTTTT. Translated: CASTSDRINEKLFF.